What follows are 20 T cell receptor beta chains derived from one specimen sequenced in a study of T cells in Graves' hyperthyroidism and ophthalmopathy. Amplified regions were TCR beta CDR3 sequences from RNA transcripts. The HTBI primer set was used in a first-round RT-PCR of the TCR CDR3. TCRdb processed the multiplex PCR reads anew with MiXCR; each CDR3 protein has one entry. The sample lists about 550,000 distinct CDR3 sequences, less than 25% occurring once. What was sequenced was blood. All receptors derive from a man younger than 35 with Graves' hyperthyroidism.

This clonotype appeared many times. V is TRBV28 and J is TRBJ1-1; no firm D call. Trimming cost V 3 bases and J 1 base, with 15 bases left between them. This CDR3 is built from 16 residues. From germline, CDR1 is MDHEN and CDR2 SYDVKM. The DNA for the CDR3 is TGTGCCAGCAGTTTCACCCCGTCCATCCCGAACACTGAAGCTTTCTTT. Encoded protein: CASSFTPSIPNTEAFF.

The CDR3 region is CASSQTGTGGANQPQHF. CDR3 in DNA: TGTGCCAGCAGTCAAACCGGGACAGGGGGCGCGAATCAGCCCCAGCATTTT. The V call is TRBV6-1, the J call TRBJ1-5; 12 positions agree with TRBD1. Germline CDR1 MNHNS, CDR2 SASEGT. The CDR3 spans 17 residues. V shed 5 bases, J shed 4 bases, and the junction held 9 bases outside the gene matches.

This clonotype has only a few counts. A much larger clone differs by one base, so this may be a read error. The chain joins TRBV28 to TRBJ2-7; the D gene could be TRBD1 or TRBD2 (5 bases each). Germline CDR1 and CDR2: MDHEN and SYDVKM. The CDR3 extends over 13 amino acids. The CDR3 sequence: CACSFVGAYEQYF. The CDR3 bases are TGTGCCTGCAGCTTCGTGGGGGCCTACGAGCAGTACTTC.

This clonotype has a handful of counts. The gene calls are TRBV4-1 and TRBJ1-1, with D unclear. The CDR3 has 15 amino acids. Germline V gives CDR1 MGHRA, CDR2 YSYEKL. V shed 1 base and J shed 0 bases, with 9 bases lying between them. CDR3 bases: TGCGCCAGCAGCCAAGTAGGAGGGCTGAACACTGAAGCTTTCTTT. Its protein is CASSQVGGLNTEAFF.

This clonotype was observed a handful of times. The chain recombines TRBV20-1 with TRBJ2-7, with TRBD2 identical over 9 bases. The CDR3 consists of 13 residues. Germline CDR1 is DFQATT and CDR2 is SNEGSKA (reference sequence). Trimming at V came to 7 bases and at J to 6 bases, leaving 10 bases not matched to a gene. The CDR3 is CSGGGVAGAEQYF. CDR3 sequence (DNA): TGCAGTGGAGGGGGGGTAGCGGGAGCCGAGCAGTACTTC.

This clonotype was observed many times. The CDR3 DNA follows: TGTGCCAGCAGCTTCGCCGGGGGGACAGCAAACACTGAAGCTTTCTTT. This encodes CASSFAGGTANTEAFF. The chain joins TRBV7-9 to TRBJ1-1; 7 bases map to TRBD1. The CDR3 runs 16 residues. Per the germline V gene, CDR1 is SEHNR and CDR2 is FQNEAQ (reference sequence). After removal of 3 bases from V and 2 bases from J, the junction contained 9 bases not matched to a gene.

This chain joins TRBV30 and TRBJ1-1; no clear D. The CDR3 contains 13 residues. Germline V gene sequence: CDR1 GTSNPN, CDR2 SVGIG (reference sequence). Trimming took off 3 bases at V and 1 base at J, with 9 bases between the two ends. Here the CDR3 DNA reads TGTGCCTGGAGGAGAAATGGGAACACTGAAGCTTTCTTT. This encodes CAWRRNGNTEAFF.

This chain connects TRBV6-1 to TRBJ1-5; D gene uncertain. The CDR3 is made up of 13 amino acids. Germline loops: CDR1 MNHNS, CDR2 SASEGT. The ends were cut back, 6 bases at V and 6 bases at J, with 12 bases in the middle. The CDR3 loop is CASRAELVQPQHF. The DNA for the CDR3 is TGTGCCAGCAGGGCGGAGCTTGTTCAGCCCCAGCATTTT.

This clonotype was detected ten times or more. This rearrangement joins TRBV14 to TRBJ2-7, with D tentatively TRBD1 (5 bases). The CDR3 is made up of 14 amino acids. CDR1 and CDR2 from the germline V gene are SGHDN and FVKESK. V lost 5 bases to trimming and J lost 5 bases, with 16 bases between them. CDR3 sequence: CASSIPNTGDEQYF. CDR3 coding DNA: TGTGCCAGCAGCATCCCAAACACAGGCGACGAGCAGTACTTC.

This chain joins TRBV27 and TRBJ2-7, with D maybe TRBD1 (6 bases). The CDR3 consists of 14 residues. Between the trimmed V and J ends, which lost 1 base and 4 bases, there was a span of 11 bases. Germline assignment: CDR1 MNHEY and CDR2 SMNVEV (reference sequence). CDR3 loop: CASSLFDRMYEQYF. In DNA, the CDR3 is TGTGCCAGCAGTTTATTTGACAGGATGTACGAGCAGTACTTC.

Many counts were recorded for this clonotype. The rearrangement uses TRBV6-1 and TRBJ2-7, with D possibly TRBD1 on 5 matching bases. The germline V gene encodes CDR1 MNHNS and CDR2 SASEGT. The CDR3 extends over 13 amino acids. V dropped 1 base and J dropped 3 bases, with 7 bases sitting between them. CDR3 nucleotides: TGTGCCAGCAGTGAAGTTCAGGGCTACGAGCAGTACTTC. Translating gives CASSEVQGYEQYF.

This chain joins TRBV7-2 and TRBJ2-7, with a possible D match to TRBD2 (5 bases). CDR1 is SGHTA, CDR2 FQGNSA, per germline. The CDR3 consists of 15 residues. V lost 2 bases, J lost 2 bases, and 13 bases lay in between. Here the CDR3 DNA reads TGTGCCAGCAGCTTAAGCGGTCTAGAGACCTACGAGCAGTACTTC. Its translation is CASSLSGLETYEQYF.

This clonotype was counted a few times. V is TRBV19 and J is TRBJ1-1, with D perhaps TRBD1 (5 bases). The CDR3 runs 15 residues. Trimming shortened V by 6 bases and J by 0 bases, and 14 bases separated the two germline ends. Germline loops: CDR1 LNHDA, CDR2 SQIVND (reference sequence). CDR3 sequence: CASSQRTLMNTEAFF. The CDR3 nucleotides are TGTGCCAGTAGCCAGAGGACACTAATGAACACTGAAGCTTTCTTT.

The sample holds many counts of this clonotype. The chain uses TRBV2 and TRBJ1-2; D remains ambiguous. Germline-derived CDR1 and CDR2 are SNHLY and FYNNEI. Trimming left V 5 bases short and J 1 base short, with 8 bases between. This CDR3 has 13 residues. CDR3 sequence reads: CASSYRSNYGYTF. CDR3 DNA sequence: TGTGCCAGCAGTTACCGGAGTAACTATGGCTACACCTTC.

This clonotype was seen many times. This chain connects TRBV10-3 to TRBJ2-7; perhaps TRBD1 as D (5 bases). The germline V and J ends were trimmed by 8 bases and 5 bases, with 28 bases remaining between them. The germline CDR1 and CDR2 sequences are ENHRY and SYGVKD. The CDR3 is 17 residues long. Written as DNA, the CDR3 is TGTGCCATCGGCGGAACGGGCAGGGCCGTTGCTTGGGACGAGCAGTACTTC. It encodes CAIGGTGRAVAWDEQYF.

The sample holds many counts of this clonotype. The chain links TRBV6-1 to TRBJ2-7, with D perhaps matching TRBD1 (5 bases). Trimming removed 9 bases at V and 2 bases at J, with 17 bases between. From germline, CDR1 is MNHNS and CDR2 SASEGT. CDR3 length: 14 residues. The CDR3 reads CARLYITGPYEQYF. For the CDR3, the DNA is TGTGCCAGATTGTACATTACAGGTCCCTACGAGCAGTACTTC.

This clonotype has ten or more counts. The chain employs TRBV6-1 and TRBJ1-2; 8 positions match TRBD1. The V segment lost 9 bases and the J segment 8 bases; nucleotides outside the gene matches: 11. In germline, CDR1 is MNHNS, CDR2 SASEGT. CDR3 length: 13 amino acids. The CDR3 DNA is TGTGCCAGTTCTTCCGGGACAGGAGGCGGCTACACCTTC. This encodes CASSSGTGGGYTF.

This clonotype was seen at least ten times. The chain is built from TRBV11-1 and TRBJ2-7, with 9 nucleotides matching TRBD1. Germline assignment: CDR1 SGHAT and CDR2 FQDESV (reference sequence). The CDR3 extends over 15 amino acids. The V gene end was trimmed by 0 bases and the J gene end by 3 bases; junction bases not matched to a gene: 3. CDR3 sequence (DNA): TGTGCCAGCAGCTTAGCGGGGACAGGGCTCTACGAGCAGTACTTC. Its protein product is CASSLAGTGLYEQYF. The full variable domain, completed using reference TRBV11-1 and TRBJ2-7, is EAEVAQSPRYKITEKSQAVAFWCDPISGHATLYWYRQILGQGPELLVQFQDESVVDDSQLPKDRFSAERLKGVDSTLKIQPAELGDSAMYLCASSLAGTGLYEQYFGPGTRLTVT.

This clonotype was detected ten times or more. The CDR3 region is CASSLRTGFAETQYF. DNA of the CDR3: TGCGCCAGCAGCCTACGGACAGGTTTCGCGGAGACCCAGTACTTC. The chain combines TRBV5-1 with TRBJ2-5; 7 positions agree with TRBD1. V lost 4 bases, J lost 5 bases, and 11 bases stayed unmatched. The CDR3 consists of 15 residues. From germline, CDR1 is SGHRS and CDR2 YFSETQ.

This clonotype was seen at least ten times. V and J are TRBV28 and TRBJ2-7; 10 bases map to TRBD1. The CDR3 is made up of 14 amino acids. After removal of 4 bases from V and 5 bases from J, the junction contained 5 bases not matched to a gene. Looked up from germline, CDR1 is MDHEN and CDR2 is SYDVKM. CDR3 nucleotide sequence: TGTGCCAGCAGTTCGACAGGGGGCCGCAACGAGCAGTACTTC. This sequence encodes CASSSTGGRNEQYF.